These 19 T cell receptor beta chains were all obtained from the same sample, sequenced in a study of blood T cell repertoires in COVID-19. Measured with immunoSEQ multiplex PCR; TCRdb has only the in-frame clones, and not every one. This sample yields approximately 270,000 clones, of which approximately 83% are seen a single time; over 1.5% belongs to the top ten. Sequenced input: PBMCs or T cells enriched from blood (not recorded which). Source of these receptors: a woman aged 45-59 years who had recovered from COVID-19.

This clone was picked up a small number of times. The chain is built from TRBV4-2 and TRBJ2-3; 7 positions agree with TRBD2. The CDR3 totals 19 residues. Germline V gene sequence: CDR1 LGHNA, CDR2 YNFKEQ. V lost 1 base, J lost 1 base, and 14 bases stayed unmatched. In nucleotides, the CDR3 is TGTGCCAGCAGCCAAGGAGGCCAGCGGGATCTTCTAGGCACAGATACGCAGTATTTT. Protein sequence: CASSQGGQRDLLGTDTQYF.

The chain recombines TRBV29-1 with TRBJ1-1; TRBD1 agrees at 7 bases. This CDR3 has 12 residues. V shed 6 bases, J shed 4 bases, and the junction held 5 bases outside the gene matches. The germline V gene encodes CDR1 SQVTM and CDR2 ANQGSEA. CDR3 in DNA: TGCAGCGTCGACAGGGATTTCACTGAAGCTTTCTTT. Translated: CSVDRDFTEAFF.

This clone was observed a single time. V usage is TRBV2 and J usage is TRBJ1-2; D is ambiguous. The V end was cut by 2 bases, the J end by 5 bases, with 21 bases between. The CDR3 is 17 amino acids. From germline, CDR1 is SNHLY and CDR2 FYNNEI. The CDR3 sequence: CASSEPGTSTEIYGYTF. The CDR3 DNA reads as TGTGCCAGCAGTGAACCGGGAACCTCGACGGAAATTTATGGCTACACCTTC.

The V gene is TRBV15, the J gene TRBJ2-3, with TRBD2 as a possible D gene (6 bases). The CDR3 is made up of 18 amino acids. Trimming took off 0 bases at V and 5 bases at J, with 21 bases between the two ends. Germline V gene lookup returns CDR1 LNHNV and CDR2 YYDKDF (reference sequence). The CDR3 region is CATSRDRRRRDGKDTQYF. The CDR3 DNA is TGTGCCACCAGCAGAGATCGGCGGAGGCGGGATGGGAAAGATACGCAGTATTTT.

The chain uses TRBV4-1 and TRBJ2-7; 7 positions agree with TRBD1. The trim removed 4 bases at V and 1 base at J, leaving 7 bases unmatched. The V gene's germline CDR1 is MGHRA and CDR2 YSYEKL. The CDR3 is 15 residues long. The chain's CDR3 is CASSPEGARSYEQYF. The CDR3 DNA sequence: TGCGCCAGCAGCCCCGAGGGGGCACGGTCCTACGAGCAGTACTTC.

This rearrangement joins TRBV4-2 to TRBJ2-1; possible D gene TRBD1, 6 bases. Germline V gene sequence: CDR1 LGHNA, CDR2 YNFKEQ. The CDR3 has 15 amino acids. V was clipped by 0 bases and J by 9 bases, with 15 bases between them. The CDR3 sequence is CASSQEIDRYGEQFF. CDR3 in DNA: TGTGCCAGCAGCCAAGAAATTGACAGGTATGGTGAGCAGTTCTTC.

The chain has TRBV28 and TRBJ2-3, with 11 bases identical to TRBD2. V lost 3 bases and J lost 3; bases outside the gene matches: 2. The CDR3 loop spans 15 amino acids. In germline, CDR1 is MDHEN, CDR2 SYDVKM. This CDR3 reads CASSLSSGRTDTQYF. DNA for the CDR3: TGTGCCAGCAGTTTGTCTAGCGGGAGGACAGATACGCAGTATTTT.

The chain combines TRBV18 with TRBJ2-7; 8 bases are shared with TRBD2. Trimming at V came to 3 bases and at J to 4 bases, leaving 8 bases not matched to a gene. CDR3 size: 15 residues. The germline V gene has CDR1 KGHSH and CDR2 LQKENI. The CDR3 nucleotides are TGTGCCAGCTCACCCCCGAGCGGGAGTTCGTACGAGCAGTACTTC. This sequence encodes CASSPPSGSSYEQYF.

The genes are TRBV6-5 and TRBJ1-3; tentatively, D is TRBD1 (5 bases). This CDR3 is built from 16 residues. Trimming pared 2 bases from V and 1 base from J, leaving 12 bases between. Germline CDR1 and CDR2: MNHEY and SVGAGI. The CDR3 loop is CASSYRRPGSGNTIYF. The DNA of the CDR3 is TGTGCCAGCAGTTACCGGCGCCCAGGGTCTGGAAACACCATATATTTT.

The chain has TRBV6-4 and TRBJ1-1; D gene ambiguous. CDR1 MRHNA and CDR2 SNTAGT come from the germline V gene. The CDR3 is made up of 13 amino acids. Trimming removed 6 bases from V and 6 bases from J, with 14 bases in between. CDR3 coding DNA: TGTGCCAGCAGCGCCCTGGAGGTCTCTGAAGCTTTCTTT. It codes for CASSALEVSEAFF.

V usage is TRBV5-4 and J usage is TRBJ2-3, with 8 bases that match TRBD2. Per the germline V gene, CDR1 is SGHNT and CDR2 is YYREEE (reference sequence). The V segment lost 4 bases and the J segment 4 bases; nucleotides outside the gene matches: 11. The CDR3 is made up of 16 amino acids. CDR3 coding DNA: TGTGCCAGCAGCCCGGGGGCAGCGGGAGTCGCAGATACGCAGTATTTT. Translating gives CASSPGAAGVADTQYF.

This chain joins TRBV19 and TRBJ1-1, with a weak D call TRBD1 (6 bases). V lost 6 bases and J lost 3, with 20 bases in between. Germline V gives CDR1 LNHDA, CDR2 SQIVND (reference sequence). CDR3 length equals 16 residues. CDR3 nucleotides: TGTGCCAGTAGCACCTCGGCAGGGGTCGGCGACACTGAAGCTTTCTTT. Its protein product is CASSTSAGVGDTEAFF.

CDR3 protein: CASSSPGQAASPGELFF. For the CDR3, the DNA is TGTGCCAGCAGTTCTCCGGGACAGGCCGCGAGTCCCGGGGAGCTGTTTTTT. The chain combines TRBV28 with TRBJ2-2, with 8 bases that match TRBD1. The CDR3 consists of 17 residues. V lost 4 bases and J lost 6; bases outside the gene matches: 13. Germline V gives CDR1 MDHEN, CDR2 SYDVKM. Looking up the rest from reference TRBV28 and TRBJ2-2 gives the full variable domain: DVKVTQSSRYLVKRTGEKVFLECVQDMDHENMFWYRQDPGLGLRLIYFSYDVKMKEKGDIPEGYSVSREKKERFSLILESASTNQTSMYLCASSSPGQAASPGELFFGEGSRLTVL.

The chain couples TRBV12-5 to TRBJ2-1, with D possibly matching TRBD2 (6 bases). The CDR3 contains 17 residues. Germline assignment: CDR1 LGHNT and CDR2 FRNRAP. Trimming stripped 4 bases from V and 3 bases from J, with 19 bases between. The CDR3 loop reads CASGSSISGYNYNEQFF. CDR3 nucleotide sequence: TGTGCTAGTGGTTCTTCTATCAGCGGGTATAACTACAATGAGCAGTTCTTC.

This rearrangement joins TRBV11-2 to TRBJ1-2; maybe TRBD1 (5 bases). Germline CDR1 is SGHAT and CDR2 is FQNNGV. The V end lost 6 bases, the J end lost 6 bases, and 11 bases lay between the germline ends. This CDR3 has 12 amino acids. CDR3 DNA sequence: TGTGCCAGCAGGACGGGGGTAGATGGCTACACCTTC. Its protein is CASRTGVDGYTF.

In its sample, this clone was seen once. This chain connects TRBV6-5 to TRBJ2-2; D might be TRBD1 (5 bases). This CDR3 is 15 amino acids long. Germline-derived CDR1 and CDR2 are MNHEY and SVGAGI. Between the trimmed V and J ends, which lost 5 bases and 7 bases, there was a span of 17 bases. CDR3 DNA sequence: TGTGCCAGCAGTCTCTTGGGGCCTGCCGGCGGGGAGCTGTTTTTT. This gives the protein CASSLLGPAGGELFF.

V and J are TRBV3-1 (or the pseudogene TRBV3-2) and TRBJ2-7; 10 bases are shared with TRBD2. The ends lost 4 bases at V and 5 bases at J; junction bases unmatched: 8. The CDR3 totals 15 residues. The germline V gene encodes CDR1 LGHDT and CDR2 YNNKEL (reference sequence). Here the CDR3 DNA reads TGTGCCAGCAGCCGCCTCCTAGCGGGAGAACACGAGCAGTACTTC. This translates into CASSRLLAGEHEQYF.

The chain joins TRBV4-2 to TRBJ1-1, with TRBD1 identical over 7 bases. The CDR3 length is 14 residues. Germline CDR1 reads LGHNA; CDR2 reads YNFKEQ. The V gene end was trimmed by 5 bases and the J gene end by 11 bases; junction bases not matched to a gene: 14. The CDR3 coding sequence is TGTGCCAGCAGCTCCCGGGACAGTACCTTGAGGGCTTTCTTT. Protein product: CASSSRDSTLRAFF.

CDR3 residues: CASRASRVEAFF. CDR3 nucleotide sequence: TGTGCCAGCAGAGCCTCTCGGGTTGAAGCTTTCTTT. The rearrangement joins TRBV28 to TRBJ1-1; no firm D call. V was cut by 6 bases and J by 7 bases, with 12 bases left in between. Germline values: CDR1 MDHEN, CDR2 SYDVKM. The CDR3 is 12 amino acids.